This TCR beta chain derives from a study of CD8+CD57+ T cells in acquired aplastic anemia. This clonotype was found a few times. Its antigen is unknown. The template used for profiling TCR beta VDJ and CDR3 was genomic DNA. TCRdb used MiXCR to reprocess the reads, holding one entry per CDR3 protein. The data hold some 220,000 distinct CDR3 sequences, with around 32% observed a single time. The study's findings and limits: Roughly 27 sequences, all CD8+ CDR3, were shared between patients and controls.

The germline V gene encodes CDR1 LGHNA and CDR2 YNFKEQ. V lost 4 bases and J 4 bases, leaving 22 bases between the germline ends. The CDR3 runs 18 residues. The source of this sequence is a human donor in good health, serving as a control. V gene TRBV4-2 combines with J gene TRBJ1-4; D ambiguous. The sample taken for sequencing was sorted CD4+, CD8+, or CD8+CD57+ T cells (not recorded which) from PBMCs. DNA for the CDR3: TGTGCCAGCAGCCCGGATGTTGTCGTGCAGTGGGTTAATGAAAAACTGTTTTTT. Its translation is CASSPDVVVQWVNEKLFF.